These T cell receptor beta chains were read from a single sample in a study of a mutant IDH1 vaccine in newly diagnosed glioma. What these receptors recognize is not known. Some clones are missing from TCRdb's copy, which holds only in-frame ones; the method was immunoSEQ multiplex PCR. The data show about 44,000 clones, with approximately 89% seen just once and less than 5% held by the top ten. The sequences come from PBMCs, collected from a glioma patient whose treatment included an IDH1 peptide vaccine. Source of these receptors: a man over 45 with glioma. CDR3s include the opening cysteine and the closing phenylalanine or tryptophan. D genes are given only for firm matches. The listing skips clone size in some rows; elsewhere it reads once, few, many or a size class.

length	size	D	V	J	DNA	CDR3
15	NA	TRBD2	TRBV2	TRBJ2-5	TGTGCCAGCAGTGATGGGAGCGGGAGACAAGAGACCCAGTACTTC	CASSDGSGRQETQYF
16	NA	TRBD1	TRBV13	TRBJ1-5	TGTGCCAGCAGCCGGGGACAGGGGTATGGCAATCAGCCCCAGCATTTT	CASSRGQGYGNQPQHF
16	NA	TRBD2	TRBV6-4	TRBJ2-3	TGTGCCAGCAGTGAAACGACTAGCAGTGTCACAGATACGCAGTATTTT	CASSETTSSVTDTQYF
14	NA	TRBD1	TRBV5-1	TRBJ2-7	TGCGCCAGCAGCTTGGTTGCCAGGGGGCGAGAGCAGTACTTC	CASSLVARGREQYF
17	NA	TRBD2	TRBV4-2	TRBJ2-1	TGTGCCAGCAGTCTCGCCTCTAGCGGCCCAACCTACAATGAGCAGTTCTTC	CASSLASSGPTYNEQFF
19	once	TRBD2	TRBV7-9	TRBJ2-4	TGTGCCAGCAGCTTAGGACGACTAGCGTCCCGGAGGGCCAAAAACATTCAGTACTTC	CASSLGRLASRRAKNIQYF
14	once	NA	TRBV30	TRBJ2-2	TGTGCCTGGAGAGGGACGGCTGTCCCCGGGGAGCTGTTTTTT	CAWRGTAVPGELFF
14	NA	NA	TRBV19	TRBJ2-1	TGTGCCAGTACGCCCCGCGGGATCTCGCATGAGCAGTTCTTC	CASTPRGISHEQFF
13	once	NA	TRBV4-2	TRBJ2-7	TGTGCCAGCAGCCCTCCAGGGATCTACGAGCAGTACTTC	CASSPPGIYEQYF
17	NA	NA	TRBV11-2	TRBJ1-1	TGTGCCAGCAGCTTAAAAGTCCCGGCCAGTTTGAACACTGAAGCTTTCTTT	CASSLKVPASLNTEAFF
15	NA	TRBD1	TRBV4-2	TRBJ1-5	TGTGCCAGCAGCCAGGAGACAGGGGGCAATCAGCCCCAGCATTTT	CASSQETGGNQPQHF
13	NA	NA	TRBV19	TRBJ1-1	TGTGCCAGTAGTATAGGAGGTCCAGGGCGAGCTTTCTTT	CASSIGGPGRAFF
16	NA	TRBD2	TRBV7-9	TRBJ2-1	TGTGCCAGCAGCTTAGAGAATAGCGGGAGTGTGGTAGGGCAGTTCTTC	CASSLENSGSVVGQFF
14	NA	TRBD1	TRBV29-1	TRBJ2-7	TGCAGCGTTGTGCAGGGGGCGACGACCTACGAGCAGTACTTC	CSVVQGATTYEQYF
13	NA	NA	TRBV28	TRBJ2-2	TGTGCCAGCAGTTTAGGCCACACCGGGGAGCTGTTTTTT	CASSLGHTGELFF
17	NA	NA	TRBV5-4	TRBJ1-3	TGTGCCAGCAGCTCCAGGTCTGGGACGGTTCCTGGAAACACCATATATTTT	CASSSRSGTVPGNTIYF
12	NA	NA	TRBV29-1	TRBJ1-1	TGCAGCTCAGTCTGGCTGAACACTGAAGCTTTCTTT	CSSVWLNTEAFF
17	NA	NA	TRBV5-6	TRBJ1-5	TGTGCCAGCAGCGAATTCGCAGGGGTGGGTAGCAATCAGCCCCAGCATTTT	CASSEFAGVGSNQPQHF
16	once	TRBD1	TRBV6-1	TRBJ1-4	TGTGCCAGCAGTGCGGGGACAGGGGGCGGGGATGAAAAACTGTTTTTT	CASSAGTGGGDEKLFF
13	once	NA	TRBV5-1	TRBJ2-2	TGCGCCAGCAGCCCGCAGGCGGGCGGGGAGCTGTTTTTT	CASSPQAGGELFF
14	NA	NA	TRBV6-5	TRBJ1-2	TGTGCCAGCAGACCCTCCGGCCACAACTTGGGCTACACCTTC	CASRPSGHNLGYTF
14	NA	TRBD2	TRBV6-5	TRBJ2-1	TGTGCCAGCAGTTGGACTAGCGGCCACAATGAGCAGTTCTTC	CASSWTSGHNEQFF
13	once	NA	TRBV29-1	TRBJ1-4	TGCAGCGTTGCAATGGGCCTCGGTGAAAAACTGTTTTTT	CSVAMGLGEKLFF
14	few	NA	TRBV5-4	TRBJ1-2	TGTGCCAGCAGCTTCACCGGGACACCGAGAAGCTACACCTTC	CASSFTGTPRSYTF